Listed below are T cell receptor beta chains from one sample, sequenced in a study of metastatic and nonmetastatic thyroid tumors. TCRdb redid the clone calls on the PCR reads using MiXCR. The data hold roughly 83,000 clones, with around 14% observed a single time. The sequenced sample was blood. Every receptor here comes from a female donor with papillary thyroid cancer or a benign thyroid nodule (not recorded which). Some clones in this sample may be carry-over from other donors' samples. The CDR3 runs from the conserved cysteine through the conserved F or W. A D gene is named only where the DNA matches it firmly. Expanded clones get a size class; other rows say once, few or many, or leave the size out.

J gene: TRBJ1-2; V gene: TRBV19; clone size: many; D gene: -; CDR3 protein: CASTETEDYGYTF; CDR3 DNA: TGTGCCAGTACCGAGACTGAGGACTATGGCTACACCTTC
J gene: TRBJ2-7; V gene: TRBV4-2; clone size: many; D gene: TRBD2; CDR3 protein: CASSQDLAGDYEQYF; CDR3 DNA: TGTGCCAGCAGCCAAGACCTAGCGGGGGATTACGAGCAGTACTTC
J gene: TRBJ2-7; V gene: TRBV28; clone size: many; D gene: TRBD2; CDR3 protein: CASRLGLAGVNEQYF; CDR3 DNA: TGTGCCAGCAGGCTCGGACTAGCGGGGGTAAACGAGCAGTACTTC
J gene: TRBJ1-1; V gene: TRBV19; clone size: few; D gene: -; CDR3 protein: CASSIGVGAFF; CDR3 DNA: TGTGCCAGTAGTATCGGGGTGGGAGCTTTCTTT
J gene: TRBJ2-7; V gene: TRBV6-1; clone size: many; D gene: -; CDR3 protein: CASSLDRDIGFYEQYF; CDR3 DNA: TGTGCCAGCAGTTTAGACCGGGACATAGGGTTCTACGAGCAGTACTTC
J gene: TRBJ2-1; V gene: TRBV6-1; clone size: few; D gene: -; CDR3 protein: CAISEIATPRNEQFF; CDR3 DNA: TGTGCCATCAGTGAAATCGCGACACCACGGAATGAGCAGTTCTTC
J gene: TRBJ2-3; V gene: TRBV20-1; clone size: few; D gene: -; CDR3 protein: CSARERIVTDTQYF; CDR3 DNA: TGCAGTGCTAGAGAGCGGATTGTCACAGATACGCAGTATTTT
J gene: TRBJ2-5; V gene: TRBV6-1; clone size: many; D gene: -; CDR3 protein: CASGAAQETQYF; CDR3 DNA: TGTGCCAGCGGGGCAGCCCAAGAGACCCAGTACTTC
J gene: TRBJ1-3; V gene: TRBV6-1; clone size: -; D gene: -; CDR3 protein: CASSEAQFGYTIYF; CDR3 DNA: TGTGCCAGCAGTGAAGCACAATTCGGCTACACCATATATTTT
J gene: TRBJ1-2; V gene: TRBV7-2; clone size: many; D gene: -; CDR3 protein: CASSLITGLDYGYTF; CDR3 DNA: TGTGCCAGCAGCTTAATTACAGGGCTCGACTATGGCTACACCTTC
J gene: TRBJ2-5; V gene: TRBV28; clone size: many; D gene: TRBD1; CDR3 protein: CASRRGPQETQYF; CDR3 DNA: TGTGCCAGCCGCAGGGGGCCCCAAGAGACCCAGTACTTC
J gene: TRBJ2-2; V gene: TRBV6-1; clone size: many; D gene: -; CDR3 protein: CASGQGTDTGELFF; CDR3 DNA: TGTGCCAGCGGCCAGGGGACGGACACCGGGGAGCTGTTTTTT
J gene: TRBJ1-1; V gene: TRBV5-1; clone size: many; D gene: -; CDR3 protein: CASSLTDLNTEAFF; CDR3 DNA: TGCGCCAGCAGCTTGACAGACCTGAACACTGAAGCTTTCTTT
J gene: TRBJ2-2; V gene: TRBV7-3; clone size: many; D gene: -; CDR3 protein: CASSLNRGSGGELFF; CDR3 DNA: TGTGCCAGCAGCTTAAACCGGGGCTCGGGCGGGGAGCTGTTTTTT
J gene: TRBJ2-5; V gene: TRBV5-1; clone size: many; D gene: -; CDR3 protein: CASSLAQSGETQYF; CDR3 DNA: TGCGCCAGCAGCTTGGCTCAGTCAGGGGAGACCCAGTACTTC
J gene: TRBJ2-7; V gene: TRBV20-1; clone size: many; D gene: -; CDR3 protein: CSAPDNSYEQYF; CDR3 DNA: TGCAGTGCCCCGGACAATTCCTACGAGCAGTACTTC
J gene: TRBJ2-5; V gene: TRBV6-1; clone size: many; D gene: TRBD2; CDR3 protein: CASRGRGTYQETQYF; CDR3 DNA: TGTGCCAGCAGGGGGAGGGGAACGTACCAAGAGACCCAGTACTTC
J gene: TRBJ1-6; V gene: TRBV12-3/TRBV12-4; clone size: few; D gene: -; CDR3 protein: CASSTTTLEVYSPLHF; CDR3 DNA: TGTGCCAGCAGCACTACGACATTGGAGGTTTATTCACCCCTCCACTTT
J gene: TRBJ1-3; V gene: TRBV6-1; clone size: many; D gene: TRBD1; CDR3 protein: CASSRGQPRGNTIYF; CDR3 DNA: TGTGCCAGCAGCCGGGGACAGCCGAGGGGAAACACCATATATTTT
J gene: TRBJ2-2; V gene: TRBV12-3/TRBV12-4; clone size: many; D gene: TRBD1; CDR3 protein: CASSHGQGFVGELFF; CDR3 DNA: TGTGCCAGCAGTCACGGACAGGGATTCGTCGGGGAGCTGTTTTTT
J gene: TRBJ2-2; V gene: TRBV28; clone size: many; D gene: -; CDR3 protein: CASSLGGQGNTGELFF; CDR3 DNA: TGTGCCAGCAGTTTGGGTGGGCAGGGTAACACCGGGGAGCTGTTTTTT
J gene: TRBJ1-2; V gene: TRBV6-1; clone size: few; D gene: -; CDR3 protein: CASKEVGVSGPDYGYTF; CDR3 DNA: TGTGCCAGCAAGGAGGTCGGGGTGTCTGGGCCCGACTATGGCTACACCTTC
J gene: TRBJ2-1; V gene: TRBV7-2; clone size: many; D gene: -; CDR3 protein: CASTTGGDEQFF; CDR3 DNA: TGTGCCAGCACCACAGGGGGGGATGAGCAGTTCTTC
J gene: TRBJ1-6; V gene: TRBV2; clone size: many; D gene: -; CDR3 protein: CASRATGRNSPLHF; CDR3 DNA: TGTGCCAGCAGGGCGACAGGCAGGAATTCACCCCTCCACTTT
J gene: TRBJ1-2; V gene: TRBV5-1; clone size: -; D gene: TRBD1; CDR3 protein: CASSDDGQGACYCYTF; CDR3 DNA: TGCGCCAGCAGCGACGACGGACAGGGGGCATGCTATTGCTACACCTTC
J gene: TRBJ2-5; V gene: TRBV25-1; clone size: many; D gene: -; CDR3 protein: CASSPWGGVKETQYF; CDR3 DNA: TGTGCCAGCAGCCCTTGGGGTGGGGTTAAAGAGACCCAGTACTTC